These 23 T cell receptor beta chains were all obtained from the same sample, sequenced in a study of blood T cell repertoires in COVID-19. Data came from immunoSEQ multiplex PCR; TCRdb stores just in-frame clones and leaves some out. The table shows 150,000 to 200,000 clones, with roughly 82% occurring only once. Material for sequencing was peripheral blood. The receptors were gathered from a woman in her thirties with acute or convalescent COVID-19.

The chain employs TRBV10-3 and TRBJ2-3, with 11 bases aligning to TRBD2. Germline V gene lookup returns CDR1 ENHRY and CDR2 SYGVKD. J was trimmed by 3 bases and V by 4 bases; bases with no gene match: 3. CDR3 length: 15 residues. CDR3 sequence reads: CAISAGLAETDTQYF. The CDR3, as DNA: TGTGCCATCAGTGCGGGACTAGCGGAAACAGATACGCAGTATTTT.

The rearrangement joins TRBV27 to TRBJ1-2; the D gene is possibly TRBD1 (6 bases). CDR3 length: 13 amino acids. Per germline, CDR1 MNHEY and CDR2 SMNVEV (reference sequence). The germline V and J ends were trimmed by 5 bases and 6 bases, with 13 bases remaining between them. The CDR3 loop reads CASSNGGQDGYTF. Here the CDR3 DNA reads TGTGCCAGCAGTAACGGGGGGCAGGATGGCTACACCTTC.

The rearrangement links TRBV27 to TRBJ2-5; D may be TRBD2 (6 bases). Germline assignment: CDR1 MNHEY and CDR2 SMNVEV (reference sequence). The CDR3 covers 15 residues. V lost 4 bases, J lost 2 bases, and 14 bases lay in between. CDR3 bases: TGTGCCAGCAGTTCTAGCGCTCGATTTCAAGAGACCCAGTACTTC. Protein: CASSSSARFQETQYF.

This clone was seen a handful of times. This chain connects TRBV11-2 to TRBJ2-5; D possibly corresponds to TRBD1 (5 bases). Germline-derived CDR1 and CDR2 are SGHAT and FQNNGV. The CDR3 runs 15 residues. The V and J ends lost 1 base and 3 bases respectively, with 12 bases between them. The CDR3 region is CASSLASDRKETQYF. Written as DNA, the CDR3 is TGTGCCAGCAGCTTAGCCTCCGACAGAAAAGAGACCCAGTACTTC.

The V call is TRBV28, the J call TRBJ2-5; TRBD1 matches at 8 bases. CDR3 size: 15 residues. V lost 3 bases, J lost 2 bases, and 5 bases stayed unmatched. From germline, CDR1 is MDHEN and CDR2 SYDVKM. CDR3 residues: CASSFPYRGQETQYF. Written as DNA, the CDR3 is TGTGCCAGCAGTTTCCCGTACAGGGGGCAAGAGACCCAGTACTTC.

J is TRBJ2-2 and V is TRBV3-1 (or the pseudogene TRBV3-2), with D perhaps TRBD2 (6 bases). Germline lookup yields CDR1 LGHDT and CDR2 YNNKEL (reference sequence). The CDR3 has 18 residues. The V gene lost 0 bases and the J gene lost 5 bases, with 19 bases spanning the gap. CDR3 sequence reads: CASSQESRLGLRTGELFF. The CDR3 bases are TGTGCCAGCAGCCAAGAAAGCCGACTAGGGCTTAGGACCGGGGAGCTGTTTTTT.

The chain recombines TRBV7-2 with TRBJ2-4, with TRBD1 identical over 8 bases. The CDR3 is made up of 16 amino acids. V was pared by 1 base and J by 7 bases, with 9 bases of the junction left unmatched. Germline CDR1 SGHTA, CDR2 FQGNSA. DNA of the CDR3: TGTGCCAGCAGCTTAGAATTCAGGGGGCGCGGGAACATTCAGTACTTC. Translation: CASSLEFRGRGNIQYF.

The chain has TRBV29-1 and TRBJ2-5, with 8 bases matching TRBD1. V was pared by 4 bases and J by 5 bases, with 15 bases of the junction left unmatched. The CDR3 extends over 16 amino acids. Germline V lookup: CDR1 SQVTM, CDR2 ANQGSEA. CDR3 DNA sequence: TGCAGCGTTGCCCAACCCCGGACAGGGATGAAGGAGACCCAGTACTTC. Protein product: CSVAQPRTGMKETQYF.

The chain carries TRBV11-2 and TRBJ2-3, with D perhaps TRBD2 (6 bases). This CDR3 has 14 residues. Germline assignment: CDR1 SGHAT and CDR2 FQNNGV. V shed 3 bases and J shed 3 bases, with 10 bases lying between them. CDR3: CASSFSGGTDTQYF. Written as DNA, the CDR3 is TGTGCCAGCAGCTTTAGCGGTGGTACAGATACGCAGTATTTT.

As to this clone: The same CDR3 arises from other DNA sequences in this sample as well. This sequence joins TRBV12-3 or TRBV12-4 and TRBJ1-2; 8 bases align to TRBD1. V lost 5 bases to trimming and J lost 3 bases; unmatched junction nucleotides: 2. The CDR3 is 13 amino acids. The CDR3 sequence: CASSGQGYYGYTF. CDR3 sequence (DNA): TGTGCCAGCAGTGGACAGGGCTACTATGGCTACACCTTC.

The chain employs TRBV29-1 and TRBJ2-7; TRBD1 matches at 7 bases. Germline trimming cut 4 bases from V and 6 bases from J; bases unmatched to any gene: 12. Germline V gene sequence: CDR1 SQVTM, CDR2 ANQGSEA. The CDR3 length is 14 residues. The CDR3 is CSVVGVGQSGEQYF. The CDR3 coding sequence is TGCAGCGTTGTGGGGGTGGGACAGTCTGGCGAGCAGTACTTC.

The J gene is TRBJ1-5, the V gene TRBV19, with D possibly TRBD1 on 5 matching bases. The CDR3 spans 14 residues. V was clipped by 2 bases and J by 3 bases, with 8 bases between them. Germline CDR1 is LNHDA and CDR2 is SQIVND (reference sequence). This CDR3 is CASSIRQINQPQHF. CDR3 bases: TGTGCCAGTAGTATACGACAGATCAATCAGCCCCAGCATTTT.

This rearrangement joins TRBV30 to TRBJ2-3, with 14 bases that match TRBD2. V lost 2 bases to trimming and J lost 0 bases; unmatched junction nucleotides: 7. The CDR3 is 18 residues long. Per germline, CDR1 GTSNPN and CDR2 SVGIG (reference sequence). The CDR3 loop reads CAWSRLAGGQGSTDTQYF. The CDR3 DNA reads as TGTGCCTGGAGTAGACTAGCGGGGGGGCAGGGGAGCACAGATACGCAGTATTTT.

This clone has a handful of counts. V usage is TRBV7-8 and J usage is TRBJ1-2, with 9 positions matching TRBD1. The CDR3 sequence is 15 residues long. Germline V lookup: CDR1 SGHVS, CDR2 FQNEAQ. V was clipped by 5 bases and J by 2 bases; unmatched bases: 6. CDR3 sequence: CASSPTGGRNYGYTF. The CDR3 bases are TGTGCCAGCAGCCCTACAGGGGGCAGGAACTATGGCTACACCTTC.

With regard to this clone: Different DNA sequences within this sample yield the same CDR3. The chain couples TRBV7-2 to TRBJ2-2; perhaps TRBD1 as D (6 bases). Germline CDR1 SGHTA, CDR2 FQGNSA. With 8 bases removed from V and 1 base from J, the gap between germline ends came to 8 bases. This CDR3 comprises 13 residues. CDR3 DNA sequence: TGTGCCAGCTCCAGGGGGAACACCGGGGAGCTGTTTTTT. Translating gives CASSRGNTGELFF.

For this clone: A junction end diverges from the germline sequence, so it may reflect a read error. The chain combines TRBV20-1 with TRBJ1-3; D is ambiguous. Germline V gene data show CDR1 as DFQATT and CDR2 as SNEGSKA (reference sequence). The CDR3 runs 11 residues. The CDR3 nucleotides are TGTGCGGGATCCTCTGGAAACACCATATATTTT. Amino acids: CAGSSGNTIYF.

This CDR3 reads CASSKQNTEAFF. The CDR3 DNA is TGTGCCAGTAGTAAACAGAACACTGAAGCTTTCTTT. The rearrangement joins TRBV19 to TRBJ1-1; D gene uncertain. CDR1 is LNHDA and CDR2 is SQIVND in the germline V gene (reference sequence). The CDR3 contains 12 residues. V was pared by 4 bases and J by 1 base, with 4 bases between.

CDR3 amino acids: CASRETGGWNQPQHF. In DNA, the CDR3 is TGTGCCAGCAGAGAGACAGGGGGCTGGAATCAGCCCCAGCATTTT. V usage is TRBV2 and J usage is TRBJ1-5; 10 positions match TRBD1. Per the germline V gene, CDR1 is SNHLY and CDR2 is FYNNEI. The CDR3 contains 15 residues. Unmatched junction bases numbered 6, after V lost 6 bases and J lost 4 bases.

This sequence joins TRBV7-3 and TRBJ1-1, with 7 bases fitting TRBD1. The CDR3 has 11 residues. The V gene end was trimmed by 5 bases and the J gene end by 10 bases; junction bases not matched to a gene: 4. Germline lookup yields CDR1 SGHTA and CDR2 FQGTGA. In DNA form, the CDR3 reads TGTGCCAGCAGCGAATCAGGGGGAGCTTTCTTT. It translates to CASSESGGAFF. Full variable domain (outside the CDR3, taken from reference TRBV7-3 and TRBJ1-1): GAGVSQTPSNKVTEKGKYVELRCDPISGHTALYWYRQSLGQGPEFLIYFQGTGAADDSGLPNDRFFAVRPEGSVSTLKIQRTERGDSAVYLCASSESGGAFFGQGTRLTVV.

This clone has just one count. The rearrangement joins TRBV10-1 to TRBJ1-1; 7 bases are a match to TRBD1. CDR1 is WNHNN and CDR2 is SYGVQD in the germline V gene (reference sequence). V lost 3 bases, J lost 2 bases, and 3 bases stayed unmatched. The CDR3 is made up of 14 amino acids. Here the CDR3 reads CASSERQGNTEAFF. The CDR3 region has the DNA TGCGCCAGCAGTGAAAGACAGGGTAACACTGAAGCTTTCTTT.

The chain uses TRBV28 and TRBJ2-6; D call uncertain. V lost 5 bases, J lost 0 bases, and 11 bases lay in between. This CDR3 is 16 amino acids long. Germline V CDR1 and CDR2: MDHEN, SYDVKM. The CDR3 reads CASSKRGRSGANVLTF. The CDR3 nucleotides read TGTGCCAGCAGTAAACGTGGGCGCTCTGGGGCCAACGTCCTGACTTTC.

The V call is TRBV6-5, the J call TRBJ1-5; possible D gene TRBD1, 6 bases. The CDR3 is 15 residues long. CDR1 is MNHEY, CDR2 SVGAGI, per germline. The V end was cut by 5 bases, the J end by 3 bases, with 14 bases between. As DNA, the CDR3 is TGTGCCAGCAGTAAACAGGACAGACTCAATCAGCCCCAGCATTTT. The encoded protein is CASSKQDRLNQPQHF.

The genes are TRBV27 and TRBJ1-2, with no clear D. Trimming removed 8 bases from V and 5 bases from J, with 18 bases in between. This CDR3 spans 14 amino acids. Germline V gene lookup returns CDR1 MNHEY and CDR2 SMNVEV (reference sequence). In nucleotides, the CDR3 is TGTGCCAGCCCAAGATCACCGCCGGTTTATGGCTACACCTTC. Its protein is CASPRSPPVYGYTF.